A selection of T cell receptor beta chains follows, all from one sample in a study of T cell changes during pregnancy in multiple sclerosis. TCRdb's copy holds only in-frame clones and misses some; the assay was immunoSEQ multiplex PCR. The data contain 75,000 to 95,000 clones, 90% to 95% of them singletons. The input for sequencing was peripheral blood, taken in the second trimester of pregnancy. The receptors derive from a female donor with multiple sclerosis, enrolled in a pregnancy study. Each CDR3 is given with its conserved first and last residue. D genes are given only for firm matches. The size entry is marked missing in some rows and otherwise reads once, few, many or a size class.

j_call	v_call	clone_size	d_call	cdr3_nt	cdr3_aa
TRBJ2-2	TRBV4-1	NA	TRBD1	TGCGCCAGCAGCCACCGGACAGGGAACACCGGGGAGCTGTTTTTT	CASSHRTGNTGELFF
TRBJ1-4	TRBV2	once	TRBD1	TGTGCCAGCAGGAACGACAGGGAAGGAAAACTGTTTTTT	CASRNDREGKLFF
TRBJ2-3	TRBV6-4	NA	TRBD1	TGTGCCAGCAGTGACTCCGAACAGGGGCACGATACGCAGTATTTT	CASSDSEQGHDTQYF
TRBJ1-2	TRBV28	few	NA	TGTGCCAGCAGTCAACCCTCCGGACAGTCATATGGCTACACCTTC	CASSQPSGQSYGYTF
TRBJ1-5	TRBV5-1	NA	NA	TGCGCCAGCAGCTTGGGGCAGGGGTTAGAGCCCCAGCATTTT	CASSLGQGLEPQHF
TRBJ2-1	TRBV7-8	once	TRBD1	TGTGCCAGCAGATCCGGGACAGGGAGCTACAATGAGCAGTTCTTC	CASRSGTGSYNEQFF
TRBJ2-1	TRBV27	NA	TRBD2	TGTGCCAGCAGTCACTACAAGCGGGGGGGCCTCAATGAGCAGTTCTTC	CASSHYKRGGLNEQFF
TRBJ2-7	TRBV14	NA	TRBD1	TGTGCCAGCAGCCAGTCCGGGACAGCTGGAGGCGAGCAGTACTTC	CASSQSGTAGGEQYF
TRBJ1-5	TRBV2	NA	TRBD1	TGTGCCAGCAGTGGGGACAGGGTACAGCCCCAGCATTTT	CASSGDRVQPQHF
TRBJ2-1	TRBV27	NA	TRBD2	TGTGCCAGCAGTTTAGGAGCGGGGGGGAACAATGAGCAGTTCTTC	CASSLGAGGNNEQFF
TRBJ2-7	TRBV5-1	NA	NA	TGCGCCAGCAGCTTGGCAGCCTACGAGCAGTACTTC	CASSLAAYEQYF
TRBJ2-2	TRBV2	NA	NA	TGTGCCAGCAGCGTCCAGCGGGTGCACACCGGGGAGCTGTTTTTT	CASSVQRVHTGELFF
TRBJ1-2	TRBV19	NA	TRBD1	TGTGCCAGTAGTATAGCCCGGGACAGGGGGTATGGCTACACCTTC	CASSIARDRGYGYTF
TRBJ2-7	TRBV7-9	NA	NA	TGTGCCAGCAACGACATAGCCCAGGGTCGGCTCGAGCAGTACTTC	CASNDIAQGRLEQYF
TRBJ1-1	TRBV20-1	NA	NA	TGCATTGCCTGGAACACTGAAGCTTTCTTT	CIAWNTEAFF
TRBJ2-1	TRBV6-1	once	TRBD1	TGTGCCAGCAGGGTGACAGGGGGCAATGAGCAGTTCTTC	CASRVTGGNEQFF
TRBJ1-5	TRBV14	NA	NA	TGTGCCAGCAGCCAAGCGGGATATGATCAGCCCCAGCATTTT	CASSQAGYDQPQHF
TRBJ2-2	TRBV4-1	NA	TRBD2	TGCGCCAGCAGCCAGGGTAGCGGGGCATTGGCGACCGGGGAGCTGTTTTTT	CASSQGSGALATGELFF
TRBJ2-7	TRBV13	NA	TRBD2	TGTGCCAGCAGCGCTACACAAGCGGGAGGGTCCTACGAGCAGTACTTC	CASSATQAGGSYEQYF
TRBJ1-5	TRBV19	NA	NA	TGTGCCAGCCAAAACTCCCGGGGTGGCAATCAGCCCCAGCATTTT	CASQNSRGGNQPQHF
TRBJ2-7	TRBV6-5	few	TRBD1	TGTGCCAGCAGTTACACCGGGACAGGGAACAACGAGCAGTACTTC	CASSYTGTGNNEQYF
TRBJ2-3	TRBV2	NA	NA	TGTGCCAGCAGTAGTCAGTATACGCAGTATTTT	CASSSQYTQYF
TRBJ2-7	TRBV19	once	NA	TGTGCCAGTGCCCCGTTTTTTCGGGGGAACTACGAGCAGTACTTC	CASAPFFRGNYEQYF
TRBJ2-5	TRBV7-8	NA	TRBD2	TGTGCCAGCAGCCCTAATATACTAGCGGGAAGCAAAGAGACCCAGTACTTC	CASSPNILAGSKETQYF
TRBJ2-4	TRBV28	NA	NA	TGTGCCAGCAGTTTAGGGAGGGGGAGGAACATTCAGTACTTC	CASSLGRGRNIQYF
TRBJ2-7	TRBV4-1	NA	TRBD1	TGCGCCAGCAGCCTGGGACAGGGGTTTGGCGAGCAGTACTTC	CASSLGQGFGEQYF
TRBJ1-2	TRBV5-1	once	TRBD1	TGCGCCAACAGCTTGTCTTTTCCAGGGGGCGACTATGGCTACACCTTC	CANSLSFPGGDYGYTF
TRBJ1-6	TRBV2	NA	NA	TGTGCCGGGAATGGGAGGGGTAATTCACCCCTCCACTTT	CAGNGRGNSPLHF
TRBJ2-7	TRBV18	NA	NA	TGTGCCAGCTCACGCAGGGGCCCCTACGAGCAGTACTTC	CASSRRGPYEQYF
TRBJ1-2	TRBV5-1	NA	TRBD1	TGCGCCAGCAGCCTCAGACAGGGAGGCTATGGCTACACCTTC	CASSLRQGGYGYTF
TRBJ1-5	TRBV5-1	NA	TRBD1	TGCGCCAGCAGCTTGGGGACAGGGGGGGAACAGCCCCAGCATTTT	CASSLGTGGEQPQHF
TRBJ2-3	TRBV5-6	NA	TRBD2	TGTGCCAGCAGCTTGGTAGCGGGGGTCCGCGATACGCAGTATTTT	CASSLVAGVRDTQYF
TRBJ1-1	TRBV10-1	NA	TRBD1	TGCGCCAGCAGTCCCGGGACAGGGAGAAGGATACAAGCTTTCTTT	CASSPGTGRRIQAFF
TRBJ1-4	TRBV6-5	NA	NA	TGTGCCAGCAGTTCCAGGGAGGGAAAACTGTTTTTT	CASSSREGKLFF
TRBJ2-1	TRBV28	NA	TRBD1	TGTGCCAGCAGTGACGGACAGGGTCACGATGAGCAGTTCTTC	CASSDGQGHDEQFF
TRBJ1-1	TRBV5-5	NA	NA	TGTGCCAGCAGCTTGGAGCCGGGGATGAACACTGAAGCTTTCTTT	CASSLEPGMNTEAFF
TRBJ2-2	TRBV7-8	NA	TRBD1	TGTGCCAGCAGCTTAAAGGTTTGGGGACAGAACCGAAACACCGGGGAGCTGTTTTTT	CASSLKVWGQNRNTGELFF
TRBJ2-3	TRBV15	few	TRBD1	TGTGCCACCAGAGCCGGGACAGGAGATTCAGATACGCAGTATTTT	CATRAGTGDSDTQYF
TRBJ1-2	TRBV6-5	few	NA	TGTGCCAGCAGTTACTCCGGAGGTGGCTACACCTTC	CASSYSGGGYTF
TRBJ1-2	TRBV6-5	NA	NA	TGTGCCAGCACCCCACGGGGGGGTGGCTACACCTTC	CASTPRGGGYTF
TRBJ1-1	TRBV5-1	NA	TRBD1	TGCGCCAGCAGCACGACAGGGGGCACTGAAGCTTTCTTT	CASSTTGGTEAFF
TRBJ1-1	TRBV29-1	NA	TRBD1	TGCAGCGTTGAAGATCCTCGGGACAGGAAAACTCCGGACACTGAAGCTTTCTTT	CSVEDPRDRKTPDTEAFF
TRBJ2-5	TRBV11-3	NA	NA	TGTGCCAGCAGCTACTCAGGTCAAGAGACCCAGTACTTC	CASSYSGQETQYF
TRBJ2-4	TRBV7-9	once	NA	TGTGCCAGCAGCTTAGCCCAGGGGGCCAAAAACATTCAGTACTTC	CASSLAQGAKNIQYF
TRBJ2-7	TRBV2	once	TRBD1	TGTGCCAGCAGCGACAGGGTGTACGAGCAGTACTTC	CASSDRVYEQYF
TRBJ1-5	TRBV25-1	NA	TRBD1	TGTGCCGCACAGGGGGCCGGCAATCAGCCCCAGCATTTT	CAAQGAGNQPQHF